Presented here are 28 T cell receptor beta chains from one specimen sequenced in a study of blood T cells in healthy people across ages (dated by TCRdb to about 2015). The method was 5' RACE. Sequencing relied on an Illumina HiSeq 2500. A second PCR of 7 to 11 cycles was run with a J-beta primer mix and a sample-barcoded 5' primer. Through fastp at Q25 and MiXCR, TCRdb rebuilt clones from the public reads, retaining in-frame beta chains. All rows with the same CDR3 protein become a single entry with the most common DNA and genes. Across this sample there are 700,000 to 1,000,000 distinct CDR3 sequences, with 40% to 50% seen only once. About 19% of the sample is in the top ten clones. The sample consisted of blood. Receptors were obtained from a man aged 55 to 70 in good health.

A few counts support this clonotype. The chain is built from TRBV11-3 and TRBJ2-1; TRBD2 agrees at 7 bases. Germline CDR1 is SGHNT and CDR2 is YENEEA. This CDR3 spans 16 amino acids. V lost 2 bases, J lost 7 bases, and 11 bases stayed unmatched. In DNA, the CDR3 is TGTGCCAGCAGCTTACGGACTAGGAGGTCCCGGAATGAGCAGTTCTTC. It codes for CASSLRTRRSRNEQFF.

The rearrangement uses TRBV4-3 and TRBJ1-1, with D uncertain. V shed 1 base and J shed 8 bases, with 11 bases lying between them. The CDR3 is made up of 13 amino acids. Germline V gene lookup returns CDR1 LGHNA and CDR2 YSLEER. CDR3 coding DNA: TGCGCCAGCAGCCAAGGGATGGCAACCGAAGCTTTCTTT. It is translated as CASSQGMATEAFF.

This chain joins TRBV3-1 and TRBJ1-1; weak D call: TRBD1 (5 bases). This CDR3 region has 14 residues. Deletions cut 1 base from V and 5 bases from J, with 11 bases between. From germline, CDR1 is LGHDT and CDR2 YNNKEL (reference sequence). The CDR3 sequence: CASSQGQGLTEAFF. CDR3 DNA: TGTGCCAGCAGCCAAGGCCAGGGTTTGACTGAAGCTTTCTTT. Full variable domain (missing parts from reference TRBV3-1 and TRBJ1-1): DTAVSQTPKYLVTQMGNDKSIKCEQNLGHDTMYWYKQDSKKFLKIMFSYNNKELIINETVPNRFSPKSPDKAHLNLHINSLELGDSAVYFCASSQGQGLTEAFFGQGTRLTVV.

This clonotype was seen only a few times. This chain uses TRBV6-5 with TRBJ2-7; no firm D call. The CDR3 totals 15 residues. Germline-derived CDR1 and CDR2 are MNHEY and SVGAGI. V lost 1 base to trimming and J lost 7 bases, with 17 bases between them. This CDR3 is CASSYWAGPGQEQYF. CDR3 coding DNA: TGTGCCAGCAGTTACTGGGCAGGCCCTGGTCAGGAGCAGTACTTC.

The chain has TRBV7-2 and TRBJ2-7, with no clear D. The length of the CDR3 is 16 residues. Deletions cut 5 bases from V and 2 bases from J, with 19 bases between. Germline V gene sequence: CDR1 SGHTA, CDR2 FQGNSA. The DNA of the CDR3 is TGTGCCAGCAGCCGATCGCCCTGGACGGGTACCTACGAGCAGTACTTC. It specifies CASSRSPWTGTYEQYF.

The rearrangement links TRBV7-2 to TRBJ1-5, with D unclear. CDR3 length equals 14 residues. V was trimmed by 5 bases and J by 9 bases, leaving 17 bases between them. The germline gives CDR1 SGHTA, CDR2 FQGNSA. The CDR3 is CASSPLVASGPQHF. CDR3 nucleotide sequence: TGTGCCAGCAGCCCCCTGGTTGCCTCCGGGCCCCAGCATTTT. The full variable domain, completed using reference TRBV7-2 and TRBJ1-5, is GAGVSQSPSNKVTEKGKDVELRCDPISGHTALYWYRQSLGQGLEFLIYFQGNSAPDKSGLPSDRFSAERTGGSVSTLTIQRTQQEDSAVYLCASSPLVASGPQHFGDGTRLSIL.

This chain links TRBV11-2 with TRBJ2-7; D possibly corresponds to TRBD2 (6 bases). Germline-derived CDR1 and CDR2 are SGHAT and FQNNGV. V was trimmed by 3 bases and J by 2 bases, leaving 11 bases between them. This CDR3 region has 14 residues. CDR3 loop: CASSFGGKAYEQYF. The DNA of the CDR3 is TGTGCCAGCAGCTTCGGCGGGAAGGCCTACGAGCAGTACTTC.

Only a few counts were recorded for this clonotype. This chain joins TRBV5-6 and TRBJ2-3; TRBD1 aligns across 7 bases. Losses at the gene ends were 4 bases for V and 0 bases for J; bases not matched to a gene: 11. The V gene's germline CDR1 is SGHDT and CDR2 YYEEEE. The CDR3 loop spans 17 amino acids. The CDR3 DNA reads as TGTGCCAGCAGCGACGTCCTGGGACAGCTTAGCACAGATACGCAGTATTTT. Protein: CASSDVLGQLSTDTQYF.

This clonotype was picked up a small number of times. This sequence joins TRBV12-3 or TRBV12-4 and TRBJ2-7; 9 nucleotides agree with TRBD2. With V trimmed by 6 bases and J by 5 bases, 8 bases remained unmatched. The CDR3 loop spans 14 amino acids. CDR3 sequence: CASRISGGGDEQYF. The CDR3 DNA follows: TGTGCCAGCAGGATTAGCGGGGGAGGAGACGAGCAGTACTTC.

The CDR3 region has the DNA TGCGCCAGCAGCACTAGCGGGACGCCAGATACGCAGTATTTT. Amino acid sequence: CASSTSGTPDTQYF. The chain recombines TRBV5-1 with TRBJ2-3, with TRBD2 identical over 10 bases. CDR3 length equals 14 residues. The germline V gene has CDR1 SGHRS and CDR2 YFSETQ. Trimming at V came to 4 bases and at J to 4 bases, leaving 3 bases not matched to a gene.

This chain uses TRBV5-6 with TRBJ2-7; the match to TRBD2 covers 12 bases. This CDR3 is 16 amino acids long. The germline gives CDR1 SGHDT, CDR2 YYEEEE. V lost 5 bases to trimming and J lost 0 bases; unmatched junction nucleotides: 6. As DNA, the CDR3 is TGTGCCAGCAGTCGATCTAGCGGGGGGGCCTCCTACGAGCAGTACTTC. Translating gives CASSRSSGGASYEQYF.

This clonotype was counted only a few times. The junction shows a germline mismatch at one end, possibly a read error. V is TRBV4-1 and J is TRBJ2-7; no firm D call. Germline V gene lookup returns CDR1 MGHRA and CDR2 YSYEKL. CDR3 length equals 16 residues. The CDR3 bases are TGCGCCTGCAGCCAAGAGCTTTCCCGGAGCTCCTACGAGCAGTACTTC. Residues: CACSQELSRSSYEQYF.

This sequence joins TRBV20-1 and TRBJ2-1; TRBD2 aligns across 12 bases. After removal of 4 bases from V and 6 bases from J, the junction contained 4 bases not matched to a gene. CDR1 and CDR2 from the germline V gene are DFQATT and SNEGSKA (reference sequence). This CDR3 contains 14 residues. The CDR3 loop is CSATTSGGFNEQFF. CDR3 DNA sequence: TGCAGTGCTACTACTAGCGGGGGGTTCAATGAGCAGTTCTTC.

CDR3 protein: CASSLRDRGSRNTEAFF. CDR3 in DNA: TGTGCCAGCAGTCTCCGGGACAGGGGGTCACGGAACACTGAAGCTTTCTTT. The chain employs TRBV6-2 or TRBV6-3 and TRBJ1-1; 11 positions match TRBD1. Losses at the gene ends were 5 bases for V and 1 base for J; bases not matched to a gene: 9. Germline CDR1 and CDR2: MNHEY and SVGEGT. The CDR3 is made up of 17 amino acids.

This clonotype was observed at least ten times. The V call is TRBV20-1, the J call TRBJ1-1, with D tentatively TRBD1 (5 bases). Trimming shortened V by 3 bases and J by 0 bases, and 17 bases separated the two germline ends. Germline V lookup: CDR1 DFQATT, CDR2 SNEGSKA (reference sequence). This CDR3 is built from 16 residues. In nucleotides, the CDR3 is TGCAGTGCTAGGAGGAAGGGGCTCGTTGTGAACACTGAAGCTTTCTTT. Amino acids: CSARRKGLVVNTEAFF.

This chain connects TRBV3-1 to TRBJ1-5, with D unclear. Trimming removed 0 bases at V and 15 bases at J, with 15 bases between. Per germline, CDR1 LGHDT and CDR2 YNNKEL (reference sequence). This CDR3 has 13 residues. CDR3 nucleotides: TGTGCCAGCAGCCAAGACGCACTGTCAATTCCGCATTTT. Amino acids: CASSQDALSIPHF.

The chain links TRBV2 to TRBJ2-1, with a possible D match to TRBD2 (5 bases). The germline V and J ends were trimmed by 7 bases and 2 bases, with 15 bases remaining between them. The CDR3 length is 15 residues. Germline V CDR1 and CDR2: SNHLY, FYNNEI. As DNA, the CDR3 is TGTGCCAGCATCGCTAGCATTGGACCCTACAATGAGCAGTTCTTC. Protein sequence: CASIASIGPYNEQFF.

J is TRBJ2-7 and V is TRBV5-4; D is uncertain. There are 13 residues in the CDR3. V lost 0 bases to trimming and J lost 2 bases, with 6 bases between them. The V gene's germline CDR1 is SGHNT and CDR2 YYREEE (reference sequence). The CDR3 DNA reads as TGTGCCAGCAGCTTGGACGCTGCCTACGAGCAGTACTTC. This codes for CASSLDAAYEQYF.

The sample holds many counts of this clonotype. The chain couples TRBV7-6 to TRBJ2-1, with D perhaps assigned TRBD1 or TRBD2 (6 bases each). Germline assignment: CDR1 SGHVS and CDR2 FNYEAQ. CDR3 length: 17 amino acids. V was clipped by 0 bases and J by 8 bases, with 20 bases between them. The CDR3 DNA reads as TGTGCCAGCAGCTTAGCGAATACGGGGGCGCCGTCCGATGAGCAGTTCTTC. It specifies CASSLANTGAPSDEQFF. Filled out from reference TRBV7-6 and TRBJ2-1, the complete variable domain reads GAGVSQSPRYKVTKRGQDVALRCDPISGHVSLYWYRQALGQGPEFLTYFNYEAQQDKSGLPNDRFSAERPEGSISTLTIQRTEQRDSAMYRCASSLANTGAPSDEQFFGPGTRLTVL.

This clonotype showed up just a few times. The chain has TRBV11-2 and TRBJ1-1; 7 bases are a match to TRBD1. The germline CDR1 and CDR2 sequences are SGHAT and FQNNGV. The J segment lost 13 bases and the V segment lost 0 bases, leaving 8 bases of the junction unmatched. The CDR3 has 13 amino acids. Here the CDR3 DNA reads TGTGCCAGCAGCTTAGATCCCGACAGGGATGGTTTCTTT. Translating gives CASSLDPDRDGFF.

The table lists this clonotype with a few counts. The chain is built from TRBV12-3 or TRBV12-4 and TRBJ2-1, with 11 bases aligning to TRBD1. With 4 bases clipped from V and 10 bases from J, the junction kept 9 bases outside the gene matches. The CDR3 loop spans 15 amino acids. This CDR3 reads CASSSRDRGRWEQFF. For the CDR3, the DNA is TGTGCCAGCAGTTCCCGGGACAGGGGGAGATGGGAGCAGTTCTTC.

This clonotype was counted between two and nine times. V and J are TRBV5-1 and TRBJ2-5; 10 nucleotides line up with TRBD2. The germline CDR1 and CDR2 sequences are SGHRS and YFSETQ. The ends lost 4 bases at V and 4 bases at J; junction bases unmatched: 7. This CDR3 comprises 15 residues. The CDR3 reads CASSPQVAGGETQYF. Here the CDR3 DNA reads TGCGCCAGCAGCCCCCAGGTAGCGGGGGGAGAGACCCAGTACTTC.

The chain uses TRBV20-1 and TRBJ1-6; D uncertain. V was clipped by 4 bases and J by 0 bases, with 13 bases between them. Looked up from germline, CDR1 is DFQATT and CDR2 is SNEGSKA (reference sequence). CDR3 length: 16 amino acids. The CDR3 bases are TGCAGTGCTACATGGACTCACGGCTCCTATAATTCACCCCTCCACTTT. It specifies CSATWTHGSYNSPLHF.

Turning to this clonotype: One junction end does not reproduce the germline sequence, and a read error may be involved. V gene TRBV24-1 combines with J gene TRBJ2-3, with 9 bases that match TRBD1. The CDR3 consists of 15 residues. The V gene's germline CDR1 is KGHDR and CDR2 SFDVKD. CDR3 amino acids: CATSRQGGGTGTQYF. CDR3 DNA sequence: TGTGCCACCAGCCGACAGGGGGGCGGCACAGGTACGCAGTATTTT.

The chain combines TRBV5-1 with TRBJ2-1, with D tentatively TRBD1 (5 bases). V dropped 0 bases and J dropped 11 bases, with 21 bases sitting between them. Germline CDR1 is SGHRS and CDR2 is YFSETQ. The CDR3 extends over 16 amino acids. The CDR3 nucleotides are TGCGCCAGCAGCTTGGTCGTGGCCGTTGGGGCGGCTCAGCAGTTCTTC. This encodes CASSLVVAVGAAQQFF.

The chain recombines TRBV30 with TRBJ2-1, with D possibly TRBD2 on 6 matching bases. Trimming left V 3 bases short and J 13 bases short, with 25 bases between. Germline V gives CDR1 GTSNPN, CDR2 SVGIG (reference sequence). The CDR3 is 15 amino acids. CDR3 sequence (DNA): TGTGCCTGGAGAGGCGGAGGGACCAGCCCCATCGCTCAGTTCTTC. Protein product: CAWRGGGTSPIAQFF.

V is TRBV3-1 and J is TRBJ2-3, with D maybe TRBD1 (6 bases). Looked up from germline, CDR1 is LGHDT and CDR2 is YNNKEL (reference sequence). Trimming left V 3 bases short and J 0 bases short, with 19 bases between. This CDR3 comprises 18 residues. DNA for the CDR3: TGTGCCAGCAGCCACTGGGACAACGATGTATCTAGCACAGATACGCAGTATTTT. This sequence encodes CASSHWDNDVSSTDTQYF.

This clonotype occurred many times. The chain is built from TRBV5-1 and TRBJ2-7; 7 bases line up with TRBD1. The CDR3 totals 14 residues. Trimming at V came to 2 bases and at J to 7 bases, leaving 9 bases not matched to a gene. Germline assignment: CDR1 SGHRS and CDR2 YFSETQ. CDR3 nucleotide sequence: TGCGCCAGCAGCTTAGGGACAGCTACGACAGAGCAGTACTTC. Its protein is CASSLGTATTEQYF.